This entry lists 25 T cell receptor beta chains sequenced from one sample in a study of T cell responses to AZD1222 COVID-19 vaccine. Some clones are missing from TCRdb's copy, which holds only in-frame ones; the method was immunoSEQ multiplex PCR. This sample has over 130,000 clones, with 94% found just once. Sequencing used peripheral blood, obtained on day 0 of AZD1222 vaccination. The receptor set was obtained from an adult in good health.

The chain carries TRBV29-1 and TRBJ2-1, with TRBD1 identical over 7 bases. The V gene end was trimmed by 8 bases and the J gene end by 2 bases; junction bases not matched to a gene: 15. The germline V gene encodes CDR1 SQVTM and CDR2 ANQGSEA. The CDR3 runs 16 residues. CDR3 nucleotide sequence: TGCAGCACCACCCCGACAGGGAGAATCCCCTACAATGAGCAGTTCTTC. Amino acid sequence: CSTTPTGRIPYNEQFF.

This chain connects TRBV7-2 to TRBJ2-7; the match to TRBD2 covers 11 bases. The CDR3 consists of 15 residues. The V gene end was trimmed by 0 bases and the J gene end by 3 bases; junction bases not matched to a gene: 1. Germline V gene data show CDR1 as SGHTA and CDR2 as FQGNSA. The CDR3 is CASSLAGTSGYEQYV. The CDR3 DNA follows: TGTGCCAGCAGCTTAGCCGGGACTAGCGGCTACGAGCAGTACGTC.

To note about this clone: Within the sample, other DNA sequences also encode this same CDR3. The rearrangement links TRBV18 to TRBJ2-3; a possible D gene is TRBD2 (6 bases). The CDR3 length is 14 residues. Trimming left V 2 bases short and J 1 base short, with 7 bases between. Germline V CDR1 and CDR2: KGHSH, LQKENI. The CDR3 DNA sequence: TGTGCCAGCTCACCAGGCGGGGGCACAGATACGCAGTATTTT. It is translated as CASSPGGGTDTQYF.

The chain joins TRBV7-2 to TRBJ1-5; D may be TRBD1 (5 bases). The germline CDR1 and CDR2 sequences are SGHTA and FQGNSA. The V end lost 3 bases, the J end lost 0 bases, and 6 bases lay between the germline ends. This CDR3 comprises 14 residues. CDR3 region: CASSFDSSNQPQHF. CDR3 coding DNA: TGTGCCAGCAGCTTCGACAGTAGCAATCAGCCCCAGCATTTT.

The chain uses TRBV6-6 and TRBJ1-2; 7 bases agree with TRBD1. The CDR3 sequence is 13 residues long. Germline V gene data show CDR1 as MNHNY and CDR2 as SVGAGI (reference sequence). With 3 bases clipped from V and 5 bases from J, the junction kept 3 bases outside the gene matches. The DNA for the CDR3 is TGTGCCAGCAGTTATGAGGGGGCTTATGGCTACACCTTC. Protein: CASSYEGAYGYTF.

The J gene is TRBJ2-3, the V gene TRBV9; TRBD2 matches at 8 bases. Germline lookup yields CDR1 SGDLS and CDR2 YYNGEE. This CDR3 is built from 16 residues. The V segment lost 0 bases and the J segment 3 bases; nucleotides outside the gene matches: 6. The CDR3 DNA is TGTGCCAGCAGCGTAGGAGTCAGCGGGAGTACAGATACGCAGTATTTT. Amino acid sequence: CASSVGVSGSTDTQYF.

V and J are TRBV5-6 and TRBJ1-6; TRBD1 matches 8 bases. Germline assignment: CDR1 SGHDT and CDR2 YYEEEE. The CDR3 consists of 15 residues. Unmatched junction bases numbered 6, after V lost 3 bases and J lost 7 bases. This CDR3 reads CASSWGQDLNSPLHF. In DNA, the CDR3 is TGTGCCAGCAGCTGGGGACAGGACCTGAATTCACCCCTCCACTTT.

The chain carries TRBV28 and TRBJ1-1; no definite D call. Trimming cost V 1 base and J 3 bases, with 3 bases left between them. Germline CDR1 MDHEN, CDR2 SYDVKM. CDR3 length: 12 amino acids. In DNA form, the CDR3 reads TGTGCCAGCAGTTTATTGGACACTGAAGCTTTCTTT. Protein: CASSLLDTEAFF.

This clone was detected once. The CDR3 region has the DNA TGTGCCAGCAGTTACCGGGCCCAAAGGGGCACCGGGGAGCTGTTTTTT. Protein product: CASSYRAQRGTGELFF. The chain joins TRBV6-5 to TRBJ2-2, with D possibly TRBD1 on 5 matching bases. This CDR3 comprises 16 residues. V lost 2 bases to trimming and J lost 4 bases, with 14 bases between them. In germline, CDR1 is MNHEY, CDR2 SVGAGI.

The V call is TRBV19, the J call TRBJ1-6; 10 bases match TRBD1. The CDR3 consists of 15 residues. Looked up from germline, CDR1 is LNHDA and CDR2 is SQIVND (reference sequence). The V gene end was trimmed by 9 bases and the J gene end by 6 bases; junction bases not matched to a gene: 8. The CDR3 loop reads CASQSRDRGNSPLHF. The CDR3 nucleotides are TGTGCCAGCCAATCCCGGGACAGGGGTAATTCACCCCTCCACTTT. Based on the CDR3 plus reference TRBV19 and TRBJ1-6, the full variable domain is DGGITQSPKYLFRKEGQNVTLSCEQNLNHDAMYWYRQDPGQGLRLIYYSQIVNDFQKGDIAEGYSVSREKKESFPLTVTSAQKNPTAFYLCASQSRDRGNSPLHFGNGTRLTVT.

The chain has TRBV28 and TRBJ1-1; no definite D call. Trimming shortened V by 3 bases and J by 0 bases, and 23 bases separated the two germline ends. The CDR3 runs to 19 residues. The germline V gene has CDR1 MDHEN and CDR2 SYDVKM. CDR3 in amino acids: CASSFPGVGSKGMNTEAFF. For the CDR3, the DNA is TGTGCCAGCAGTTTCCCGGGTGTTGGGTCGAAGGGCATGAACACTGAAGCTTTCTTT.

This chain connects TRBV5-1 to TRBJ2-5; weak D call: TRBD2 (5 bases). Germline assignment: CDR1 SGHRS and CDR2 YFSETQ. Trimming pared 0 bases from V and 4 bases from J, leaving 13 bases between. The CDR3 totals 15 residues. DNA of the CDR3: TGCGCCAGCAGCTTGGCCCCGGGGTCACGAGAGACCCAGTACTTC. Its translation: CASSLAPGSRETQYF.

CDR3 amino acids: CASSVQGWTEAFF. CDR3 nucleotides: TGTGCCAGCAGTGTACAGGGGTGGACTGAAGCTTTCTTT. This chain uses TRBV2 with TRBJ1-1, with 7 bases lining up with TRBD1. The CDR3 length is 13 residues. CDR1 is SNHLY and CDR2 is FYNNEI in the germline V gene. Unmatched junction bases numbered 4, after V lost 4 bases and J lost 5 bases.

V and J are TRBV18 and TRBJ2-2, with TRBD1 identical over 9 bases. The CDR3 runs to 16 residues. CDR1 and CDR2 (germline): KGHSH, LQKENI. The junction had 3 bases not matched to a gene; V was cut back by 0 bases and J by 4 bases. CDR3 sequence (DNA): TGTGCCAGCTCACCACCGGCGACAGGGGGCACCGGGGAGCTGTTTTTT. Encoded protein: CASSPPATGGTGELFF. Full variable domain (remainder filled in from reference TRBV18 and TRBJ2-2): NAGVMQNPRHLVRRRGQEARLRCSPMKGHSHVYWYRQLPEEGLKFMVYLQKENIIDESGMPKERFSAEFPKEGPSILRIQQVVRGDSAAYFCASSPPATGGTGELFFGEGSRLTVL.

In nucleotides, the CDR3 is TGTGCCAGCAGAGTACAGAAAGGCTATAATTCACCCCTCCACTTT. Protein sequence: CASRVQKGYNSPLHF. V usage is TRBV6-1 and J usage is TRBJ1-6; D not certain. V dropped 6 bases and J dropped 3 bases, with 12 bases sitting between them. The CDR3 has 15 residues. CDR1 is MNHNS and CDR2 is SASEGT in the germline V gene.

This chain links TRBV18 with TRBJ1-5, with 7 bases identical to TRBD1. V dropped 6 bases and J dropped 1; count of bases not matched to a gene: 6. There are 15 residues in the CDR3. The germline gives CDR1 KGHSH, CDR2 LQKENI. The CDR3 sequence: CASSPRGQSNQPQHF. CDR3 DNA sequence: TGTGCCAGCTCCCCGAGGGGGCAGAGCAATCAGCCCCAGCATTTT.

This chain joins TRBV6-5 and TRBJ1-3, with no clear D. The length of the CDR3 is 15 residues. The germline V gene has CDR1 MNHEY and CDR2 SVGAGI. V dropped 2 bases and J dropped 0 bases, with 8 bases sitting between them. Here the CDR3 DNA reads TGTGCCAGCAGTTACGCCGGGAGCTCTGGAAACACCATATATTTT. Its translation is CASSYAGSSGNTIYF.

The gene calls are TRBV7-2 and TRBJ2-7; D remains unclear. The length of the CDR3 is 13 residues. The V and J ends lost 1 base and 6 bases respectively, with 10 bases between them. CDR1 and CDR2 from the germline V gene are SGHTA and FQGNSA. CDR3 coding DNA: TGTGCCAGCAGCTTAGTTGCGGAGTCCGAGCAGTACGTC. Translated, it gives CASSLVAESEQYV.

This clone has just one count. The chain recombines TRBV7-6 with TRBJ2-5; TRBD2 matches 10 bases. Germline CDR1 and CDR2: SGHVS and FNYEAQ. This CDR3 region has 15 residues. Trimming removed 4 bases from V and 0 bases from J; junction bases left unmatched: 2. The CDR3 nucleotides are TGTGCCAGCAGCTCGACTAGCGGGCACCAAGAGACCCAGTACTTC. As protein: CASSSTSGHQETQYF.

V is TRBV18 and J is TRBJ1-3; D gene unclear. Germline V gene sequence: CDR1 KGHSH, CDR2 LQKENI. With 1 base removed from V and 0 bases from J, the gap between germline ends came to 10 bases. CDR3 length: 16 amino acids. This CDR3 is CASSPQEAPSGNTIYF. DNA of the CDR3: TGTGCCAGCTCACCACAGGAGGCCCCCTCTGGAAACACCATATATTTT.

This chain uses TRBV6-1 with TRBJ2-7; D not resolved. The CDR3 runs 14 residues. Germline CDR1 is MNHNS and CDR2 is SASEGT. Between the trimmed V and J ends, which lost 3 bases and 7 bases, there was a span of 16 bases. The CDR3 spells CASSEWLGEEEQYV. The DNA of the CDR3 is TGTGCCAGCAGTGAGTGGTTAGGAGAGGAAGAGCAGTACGTC.

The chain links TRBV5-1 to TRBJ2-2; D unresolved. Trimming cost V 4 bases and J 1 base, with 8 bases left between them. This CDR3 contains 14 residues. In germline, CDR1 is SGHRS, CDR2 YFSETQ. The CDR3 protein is CASSPARNTGELFF. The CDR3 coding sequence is TGCGCCAGCAGCCCTGCTAGGAACACCGGGGAGCTGTTTTTT.

CDR3 DNA: TGTGCCAGTACCTGGGGGGCGGTTAACGAGCAGTACGTC. It encodes CASTWGAVNEQYV. The chain carries TRBV5-8 and TRBJ2-7; D may be TRBD1 or TRBD2 (6 bases each). The germline CDR1 and CDR2 sequences are SGHTS and YDEGEE. The CDR3 totals 13 residues. V lost 8 bases and J 5 bases, leaving 17 bases between the germline ends.

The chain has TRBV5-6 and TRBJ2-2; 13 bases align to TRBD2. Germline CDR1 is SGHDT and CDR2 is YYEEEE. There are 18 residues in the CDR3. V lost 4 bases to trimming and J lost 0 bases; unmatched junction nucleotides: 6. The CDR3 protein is CASSLGTSGNTNTGELFF. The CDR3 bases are TGTGCCAGCAGCCTAGGGACTAGCGGGAACACGAACACCGGGGAGCTGTTTTTT.

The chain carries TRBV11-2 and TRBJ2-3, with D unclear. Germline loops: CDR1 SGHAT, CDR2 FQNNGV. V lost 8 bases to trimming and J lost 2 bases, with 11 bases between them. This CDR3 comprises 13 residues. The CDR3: CASVKLDTDTQYF. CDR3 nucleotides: TGTGCCAGCGTCAAGTTAGACACAGATACGCAGTATTTT.